The 24 T cell receptor beta chains reported below all come from one sample, sequenced in a study of sequential checkpoint blockade in melanoma. This table comes from immunoSEQ multiplex PCR, and its TCRdb copy is limited to in-frame clones, with some not included. The sample holds around 20,000 clones; about 81% are singletons and the top ten take about 39%. Indicated treatment: randomized to nivolumab then ipilimumab (arm A) or the reverse (arm B). This material consisted of CD8+ T cells sorted from blood (inferred from file names), taken from a patient given nivolumab and ipilimumab in sequence. Receptors were obtained from a human donor with melanoma.

This clone occurred once. The chain employs TRBV4-1 and TRBJ1-2; D not resolved. V was cut by 0 bases and J by 3 bases, with 8 bases left in between. The CDR3 is made up of 14 amino acids. Per the germline V gene, CDR1 is MGHRA and CDR2 is YSYEKL. CDR3 DNA: TGCGCCAGCAGCCAAGAAGAGCGCGACTATGGCTACACCTTC. Translation gives CASSQEERDYGYTF.

This rearrangement joins TRBV28 to TRBJ1-1, with a possible D match to TRBD1 (5 bases). Germline loops: CDR1 MDHEN, CDR2 SYDVKM. The V gene lost 3 bases and the J gene lost 5 bases, with 10 bases spanning the gap. The CDR3 covers 13 residues. CDR3 loop: CASSFWTLTEAFF. The CDR3, as DNA: TGTGCCAGCAGTTTTTGGACACTTACTGAAGCTTTCTTT.

A remark on this clone: This is likely an artifact of a read error, given a far larger clone one base away. The sample has other DNA sequences that encode this CDR3 too. The V gene is TRBV7-3, the J gene TRBJ2-7; possibly TRBD1 for D (5 bases). The germline gives CDR1 SGHTA, CDR2 FQGTGA. Trimming removed 5 bases from V and 1 base from J, with 21 bases in between. The CDR3 runs to 17 residues. CDR3 nucleotides: TGTGCCAGCAGCCAAGATTTCGGCAGGGTAGGGTCCTACGAGCAGTACTTC. It translates to CASSQDFGRVGSYEQYF. The full variable domain, with the rest looked up from reference TRBV7-3 and TRBJ2-7, is GAGVSQTPSNKVTEKGKYVELRCDPISGHTALYWYRQSLGQGPEFLIYFQGTGAADDSGLPNDRFFAVRPEGSVSTLKIQRTERGDSAVYLCASSQDFGRVGSYEQYFGPGTRLTVT.

The chain employs TRBV27 and TRBJ2-7, with 10 bases that match TRBD1. V lost 3 bases to trimming and J lost 4 bases; unmatched junction nucleotides: 3. The CDR3 consists of 14 residues. CDR1 MNHEY and CDR2 SMNVEV come from the germline V gene (reference sequence). The DNA for the CDR3 is TGTGCCAGCAGTTTGACAGGGGGCTTATACGAGCAGTACTTC. It yields the protein CASSLTGGLYEQYF.

The V call is TRBV4-2, the J call TRBJ2-7, with D possibly matching TRBD2 (6 bases). The CDR3 is 16 amino acids. The ends were cut back, 1 base at V and 7 bases at J, with 20 bases in the middle. Germline CDR1 and CDR2: LGHNA and YNFKEQ. Here the CDR3 reads CASSQVFGTGEMEQYF. The DNA for the CDR3 is TGTGCCAGCAGCCAAGTTTTCGGGACTGGAGAGATGGAGCAGTACTTC.

This sequence joins TRBV27 and TRBJ1-2; D not certain. This CDR3 has 14 residues. Germline V gene sequence: CDR1 MNHEY, CDR2 SMNVEV (reference sequence). V was shortened by 4 bases and J by 6 bases, with 15 bases between the two germline ends. CDR3 in DNA: TGTGCCAGCAGTTCAGTAGCCGGGGTAGATGGCTACACCTTC. This translates into CASSSVAGVDGYTF.

The V and J genes are TRBV28 and TRBJ2-7; no clear D. Deletions cut 6 bases from V and 1 base from J, with 16 bases between. This CDR3 comprises 15 residues. CDR1 and CDR2 from the germline V gene are MDHEN and SYDVKM. CDR3 loop: CASSSPLGSSYEQYF. The CDR3 DNA is TGTGCCAGCAGCTCCCCCCTGGGCTCTTCCTACGAGCAGTACTTC.

This rearrangement joins TRBV28 to TRBJ2-7; 7 nucleotides agree with TRBD2. Germline V gives CDR1 MDHEN, CDR2 SYDVKM. J gave up 7 bases and V 6 bases, and 3 bases lay outside the gene matches. This CDR3 has 11 residues. CDR3 nucleotides: TGTGCCAGCAGCTGGGGGGGTGAGCAGTACTTC. Its protein product is CASSWGGEQYF.

V and J are TRBV7-2 and TRBJ2-7; no clear D. Germline CDR1 is SGHTA and CDR2 is FQGNSA. Between the trimmed V and J ends, which lost 1 base and 7 bases, there was a span of 11 bases. CDR3 length: 13 amino acids. The CDR3 DNA reads as TGTGCCAGCAGCTTAGTCCTAGATGGGGAGCAGTACTTC. This codes for CASSLVLDGEQYF.

The J gene is TRBJ2-7, the V gene TRBV28, with TRBD2 identical over 9 bases. The germline CDR1 and CDR2 sequences are MDHEN and SYDVKM. This CDR3 spans 16 amino acids. V dropped 1 base and J dropped 7; count of bases not matched to a gene: 11. CDR3 sequence: CASSLLLGVAGDEQYF. The CDR3 nucleotides read TGTGCCAGCAGTTTATTGTTGGGGGTAGCGGGAGATGAGCAGTACTTC.

The chain joins TRBV4-1 to TRBJ1-2; weak D call: TRBD1 (6 bases). The CDR3 extends over 15 amino acids. CDR1 is MGHRA, CDR2 YSYEKL, per germline. The V end lost 1 base, the J end lost 0 bases, and 9 bases lay between the germline ends. Here the CDR3 DNA reads TGCGCCAGCAGCCAAGCGGACAGTACTAACTATGGCTACACCTTC. Amino acids: CASSQADSTNYGYTF.

This clone was counted a single time. The chain has TRBV30 and TRBJ2-5, with 7 bases lining up with TRBD2. CDR3 length equals 15 residues. V was pared by 0 bases and J by 5 bases, with 9 bases of the junction left unmatched. Germline values: CDR1 GTSNPN, CDR2 SVGIG (reference sequence). The CDR3 nucleotides are TGTGCCTGGAGTGTATTAGGCGGGAGCGGGGAGACCCAGTACTTC. This encodes CAWSVLGGSGETQYF. Together with reference TRBV30 and TRBJ2-5, the CDR3 gives the full variable domain: SQTIHQWPATLVQPVGSPLSLECTVEGTSNPNLYWYRQAAGRGLQLLFYSVGIGQISSEVPQNLSASRPQDRQFILSSKKLLLSDSGFYLCAWSVLGGSGETQYFGPGTRLLVL.

This rearrangement joins TRBV6-1 to TRBJ1-1; 7 bases map to TRBD1. J was trimmed by 4 bases and V by 4 bases; bases with no gene match: 3. Germline V CDR1 and CDR2: MNHNS, SASEGT. CDR3 length: 13 residues. The CDR3 protein is CASSVTGFTEAFF. CDR3 DNA sequence: TGTGCCAGCAGTGTGACAGGGTTCACTGAAGCTTTCTTT.

The chain combines TRBV7-2 with TRBJ1-1; D not certain. From germline, CDR1 is SGHTA and CDR2 FQGNSA. The V gene lost 5 bases and the J gene lost 4 bases, with 11 bases spanning the gap. CDR3 length: 13 residues. The chain's CDR3 is CASSPGLGTEAFF. The DNA for the CDR3 is TGTGCCAGCAGCCCGGGTCTGGGCACTGAAGCTTTCTTT.

The V and J genes are TRBV19 and TRBJ1-5; D not certain. This CDR3 region has 13 residues. V lost 5 bases and J 5 bases, leaving 10 bases between the germline ends. Germline-derived CDR1 and CDR2 are LNHDA and SQIVND (reference sequence). In DNA, the CDR3 is TGTGCCAGTAGTTTGTCCTTCGATCAGCCCCAGCATTTT. Translated, it gives CASSLSFDQPQHF.

The chain employs TRBV11-2 and TRBJ2-7; the match to TRBD2 covers 16 bases. Germline CDR1 and CDR2: SGHAT and FQNNGV. The junction had 4 bases not matched to a gene; V was cut back by 6 bases and J by 5 bases. The CDR3 loop spans 15 amino acids. This chain's CDR3 is CASRGLAGGFDEQYF. In nucleotides, the CDR3 is TGTGCCAGCAGGGGACTAGCGGGAGGGTTCGACGAGCAGTACTTC.

The chain employs TRBV4-1 and TRBJ2-7; D is uncertain. CDR3 length equals 18 residues. Germline-derived CDR1 and CDR2 are MGHRA and YSYEKL. The ends were cut back, 2 bases at V and 6 bases at J, with 26 bases in the middle. The DNA of the CDR3 is TGCGCCAGCAGCCAATCCTCCCACACGGGTACTCGCTCGGGCGAGCAGTACTTC. It is translated as CASSQSSHTGTRSGEQYF.

The gene calls are TRBV5-4 and TRBJ2-7; TRBD1 aligns across 7 bases. Germline V gene lookup returns CDR1 SGHNT and CDR2 YYREEE (reference sequence). V gave up 1 base and J gave up 1 base; unmatched junction bases: 8. The CDR3 consists of 16 residues. CDR3 residues: CASSLNRGAGSYEQYF. CDR3 nucleotide sequence: TGTGCCAGCAGCTTGAACAGGGGCGCCGGATCCTACGAGCAGTACTTC.

This clone was counted once. The chain carries TRBV7-2 and TRBJ2-7, with 9 bases fitting TRBD2. The CDR3 has 14 amino acids. In germline, CDR1 is SGHTA, CDR2 FQGNSA. V gave up 3 bases and J gave up 4 bases; unmatched junction bases: 4. The CDR3 here is CASSLGGGGYEQYF. The CDR3 DNA reads as TGTGCCAGCAGCTTGGGCGGGGGGGGGTACGAGCAGTACTTC.

This clone was seen a handful of times. The chain couples TRBV30 to TRBJ2-1; D call uncertain. CDR1 is GTSNPN and CDR2 is SVGIG in the germline V gene (reference sequence). Trimming took off 1 base at V and 10 bases at J, with 11 bases between the two ends. The CDR3 length is 12 residues. In nucleotides, the CDR3 is TGTGCCTGGAGTGAAGTAGAGGAGGAGCAGTTCTTC. The encoded protein is CAWSEVEEEQFF. Full variable domain (outside the CDR3, taken from reference TRBV30 and TRBJ2-1): SQTIHQWPATLVQPVGSPLSLECTVEGTSNPNLYWYRQAAGRGLQLLFYSVGIGQISSEVPQNLSASRPQDRQFILSSKKLLLSDSGFYLCAWSEVEEEQFFGPGTRLTVL.

J is TRBJ1-5 and V is TRBV19; no firm D call. Germline-derived CDR1 and CDR2 are LNHDA and SQIVND (reference sequence). This CDR3 spans 16 amino acids. Trimming shortened V by 1 base and J by 6 bases, and 16 bases separated the two germline ends. In nucleotides, the CDR3 is TGTGCCAGTAGTATAGGGCAGGCCGTACCCGCTCAGCCCCAGCATTTT. Translating it yields CASSIGQAVPAQPQHF.

J is TRBJ2-7 and V is TRBV28; 10 bases line up with TRBD1. The CDR3 is 14 amino acids. Germline CDR1 MDHEN, CDR2 SYDVKM. J lost 5 bases, V lost 2 bases, and 3 bases had no gene match. CDR3: CASSLRQGAHEQYF. CDR3 bases: TGTGCCAGCAGTTTAAGACAGGGGGCTCACGAGCAGTACTTC.

The chain employs TRBV30 and TRBJ2-7; 11 positions match TRBD2. The CDR3 extends over 15 amino acids. The germline gives CDR1 GTSNPN, CDR2 SVGIG (reference sequence). V trimming: 0 bases; J trimming: 3 bases; junction bases outside the gene matches: 4. CDR3 sequence reads: CAWSVSLAGGYEQYF. CDR3 coding DNA: TGTGCCTGGAGTGTATCTCTAGCGGGAGGCTACGAGCAGTACTTC.

The J gene is TRBJ2-5, the V gene TRBV7-3, with D unresolved. The better agreement between TRBJ2-7 and the DNA end casts doubt on the J call. CDR1 SGHTA and CDR2 FQGTGA come from the germline V gene. CDR3 length: 14 amino acids. This chain's CDR3 is CASSPGVATYEQYF. The CDR3 DNA reads TGTGCCAGCAGCCCTGGCGTGGCGACATACGAGCAGTACTTC.